This T cell receptor (beta chain) is drawn from a study of cytomegalovirus exposure and HLA in healthy donors. Broader study findings: Per a prior analysis, the majority of TCR beta V segments were productive roughly 87% or roughly 30% of the time. Donors were assumed by presence/absence analyses to have roughly uniform sequencing depth. The study found most TCR sequences rare, yet found some public TCRs in many donors.

Germline CDR1 and CDR2: SEHNR and FQNEAQ (reference sequence). CDR3 length equals 15 residues. The junction had 10 bases not matched to a gene; V was cut back by 3 bases and J by 9 bases. This clone was found a few times. Its antigen is undetermined. In the PCR, 60 Vbeta and 13 Jbeta primers were used. Repertoires were generated with immunoSEQ multiplex PCR, while TCRdb's copy carries only in-frame clones and drops some. Counted here are around 100,000 clones, 65% to 85% occurring once; the ten biggest clones make up 5.4%. Sequencing was carried out using PBMCs. The V and J genes are TRBV7-9 and TRBJ2-1; 8 bases fit TRBD2. The source is a woman in her twenties or thirties in good health and CMV-seropositive. CDR3 residues: CASSFASGPAGEQFF. In nucleotides, the CDR3 is TGTGCCAGCAGCTTCGCTAGCGGGCCGGCGGGTGAGCAGTTCTTC.